Listed below are T cell receptor beta chains from one sample, sequenced in a study of T cells in Graves' hyperthyroidism and ophthalmopathy. Each CDR3 protein gets one entry after TCRdb re-called the multiplex PCR reads with MiXCR. The repertoire holds a few hundred thousand distinct CDR3 sequences, with roughly an eighth as singletons. The source material was blood. These receptors were collected from a middle-aged woman with Graves' ophthalmopathy. The CDR3 runs from the conserved cysteine through the conserved F or W. A D gene is named only where the DNA matches it firmly. The listing skips clone size in some rows; elsewhere it reads once, few, many or a size class.

J: TRBJ2-5
D: TRBD1
V: TRBV7-9
size: many
CDR3: CASSLFRGGRGIETQYF
DNA: TGTGCCAGCAGCTTATTCCGAGGGGGCAGGGGTATTGAGACCCAGTACTTC

J: TRBJ2-3
D: TRBD2
V: TRBV27
size: few
CDR3: CASRSTGGTQYF
DNA: TGTGCCAGCAGGTCTACGGGGGGTACGCAGTATTTT

J: TRBJ1-2
D: NA
V: TRBV4-2
size: NA
CDR3: CASSHIGRGDGYTF
DNA: TGTGCCAGCAGCCACATCGGAAGGGGGGATGGCTACACCTTC

J: TRBJ2-1
D: TRBD2
V: TRBV28
size: many
CDR3: CASSEQTSGRSQFF
DNA: TGTGCCAGCAGCGAACAGACTAGCGGGAGGTCGCAGTTCTTC

J: TRBJ2-7
D: TRBD1
V: TRBV7-9
size: NA
CDR3: CASSLSGTGGHEQYF
DNA: TGTGCCAGCAGCTTGAGCGGGACAGGGGGCCACGAGCAGTACTTC

J: TRBJ1-1
D: NA
V: TRBV5-1
size: many
CDR3: CASSVVGRNTEAFF
DNA: TGCGCCAGCAGCGTCGTGGGCCGCAACACTGAAGCTTTCTTT

J: TRBJ1-2
D: NA
V: TRBV7-8
size: many
CDR3: CASSSVLNYGYTF
DNA: TGTGCCAGCAGCTCCGTGCTAAACTATGGCTACACCTTC

J: TRBJ2-1
D: TRBD1
V: TRBV15
size: many
CDR3: CATSKGQGANEQFF
DNA: TGTGCCACCAGCAAGGGACAGGGGGCAAATGAGCAGTTCTTC

J: TRBJ2-7
D: NA
V: TRBV4-1
size: many
CDR3: CASSQGGIEQYF
DNA: TGCGCCAGCAGCCAAGGGGGAATCGAGCAGTACTTC

J: TRBJ2-7
D: NA
V: TRBV6-2/TRBV6-3
size: many
CDR3: CASSLPYYEQYF
DNA: TGTGCCAGCAGTCTACCGTACTACGAGCAGTACTTC

J: TRBJ2-7
D: NA
V: TRBV3-1
size: NA
CDR3: CACSLAGQTYEQYF
DNA: TGTGCCTGCAGCTTGGCGGGACAGACCTACGAGCAGTACTTC

J: TRBJ2-1
D: NA
V: TRBV12-3/TRBV12-4
size: many
CDR3: CASSLRLDSQRHNEQFF
DNA: TGTGCCAGCAGTTTAAGGCTGGACTCCCAAAGACACAATGAGCAGTTCTTC

J: TRBJ2-7
D: TRBD1
V: TRBV20-1
size: NA
CDR3: CSAALGQSYEQYF
DNA: TGCAGTGCCGCCCTGGGACAGAGCTACGAGCAGTACTTC

J: TRBJ2-6
D: NA
V: TRBV27
size: many
CDR3: CASSSRDPRLGANVLTF
DNA: TGTGCCAGCAGTTCCCGGGACCCACGACTGGGGGCCAACGTCCTGACTTTC

J: TRBJ2-3
D: TRBD1
V: TRBV6-1
size: many
CDR3: CASSPRTGWGLTDTQYF
DNA: TGTGCCAGCAGTCCCAGGACAGGTTGGGGCCTCACAGATACGCAGTATTTT

J: TRBJ2-5
D: TRBD1
V: TRBV2
size: NA
CDR3: CASSGGGVETQYF
DNA: TGTGCCAGCAGTGGAGGGGGCGTTGAGACCCAGTACTTC

J: TRBJ2-1
D: TRBD1
V: TRBV6-6
size: many
CDR3: CASSYGGQGADEQFF
DNA: TGTGCCAGCAGTTACGGAGGTCAGGGGGCGGATGAGCAGTTCTTC

J: TRBJ2-7
D: TRBD2
V: TRBV5-1
size: many
CDR3: CASSPGVGLAYEQYF
DNA: TGCGCCAGCAGCCCTGGTGTCGGACTAGCGTACGAGCAGTACTTC

J: TRBJ1-1
D: NA
V: TRBV12-5
size: many
CDR3: CASGLVLGKNTEAFF
DNA: TGTGCTAGTGGTTTGGTACTAGGTAAGAACACTGAAGCTTTCTTT

J: TRBJ2-7
D: NA
V: TRBV5-4
size: NA
CDR3: CASSSGPRGENYEQYF
DNA: TGTGCCAGCAGCTCGGGACCAAGGGGGGAGAACTACGAGCAGTACTTC

J: TRBJ2-7
D: NA
V: TRBV29-1
size: few
CDR3: CSVGPGPYEQYF
DNA: TGCAGCGTGGGGCCTGGACCCTACGAGCAGTACTTC

J: TRBJ1-1
D: NA
V: TRBV9
size: many
CDR3: CASSLTVGQPNTEAFF
DNA: TGTGCCAGCAGCCTCACAGTAGGACAGCCGAACACTGAAGCTTTCTTT

J: TRBJ2-5
D: TRBD1
V: TRBV28
size: many
CDR3: CASRGRGQGGSKTQYF
DNA: TGTGCCAGCAGGGGGAGGGGACAGGGAGGATCGAAGACCCAGTACTTC

J: TRBJ1-2
D: NA
V: TRBV5-5
size: many
CDR3: CASSLALVANYGYTF
DNA: TGTGCCAGCAGCTTGGCTCTAGTGGCTAACTATGGCTACACCTTC

J: TRBJ2-3
D: NA
V: TRBV3-1
size: many
CDR3: CASSQEGEELRVTDTQYF
DNA: TGTGCCAGCAGCCAAGAGGGTGAAGAGCTGCGAGTCACAGATACGCAGTATTTT

J: TRBJ2-5
D: NA
V: TRBV19
size: NA
CDR3: CASSARPGARAHETQYF
DNA: TGTGCCAGTAGTGCCCGCCCTGGAGCCAGGGCCCACGAGACCCAGTACTTC

J: TRBJ2-1
D: NA
V: TRBV20-1
size: many
CDR3: CSARGSNEQFF
DNA: TGCAGTGCTAGAGGGTCCAATGAGCAGTTCTTC

J: TRBJ2-6
D: TRBD2
V: TRBV2
size: few
CDR3: CASSESAGGSPGANVLTF
DNA: TGTGCCAGCAGTGAATCGGCGGGAGGGTCTCCTGGGGCCAACGTCCTGACTTTC

J: TRBJ1-1
D: NA
V: TRBV12-5
size: many
CDR3: CASGLTQNTEAFF
DNA: TGTGCTAGTGGTTTGACCCAGAACACTGAAGCTTTCTTT

J: TRBJ1-1
D: TRBD1
V: TRBV6-1
size: many
CDR3: CASINRGLTEAFF
DNA: TGTGCCAGCATAAACAGGGGGCTCACTGAAGCTTTCTTT

J: TRBJ2-1
D: NA
V: TRBV28
size: many
CDR3: CASSLGGGPVEQFF
DNA: TGTGCCAGCAGTTTAGGAGGGGGTCCCGTTGAGCAGTTCTTC

J: TRBJ1-2
D: NA
V: TRBV7-9
size: many
CDR3: CASSLGAGYGYTF
DNA: TGTGCCAGCAGCTTAGGGGCAGGGTATGGCTACACCTTC

J: TRBJ2-1
D: NA
V: TRBV5-1
size: NA
CDR3: CASSPTMREKQFF
DNA: TGCGCCAGCAGCCCTACTATGCGTGAGAAGCAGTTCTTC

J: TRBJ2-5
D: TRBD2
V: TRBV29-1
size: many
CDR3: CSVEGGEGLAGEETQYF
DNA: TGCAGCGTTGAAGGAGGGGAGGGACTAGCGGGGGAAGAGACCCAGTACTTC

J: TRBJ2-1
D: TRBD2
V: TRBV20-1
size: few
CDR3: CSAGTSGNYNEQFF
DNA: TGCAGTGCTGGCACTAGCGGGAATTACAATGAGCAGTTCTTC

J: TRBJ1-5
D: NA
V: TRBV19
size: many
CDR3: CASSIRDYNQPQHF
DNA: TGTGCCAGTAGTATAAGGGATTACAATCAGCCCCAGCATTTT

J: TRBJ1-5
D: TRBD1
V: TRBV20-1
size: many
CDR3: CSARRQGGNQPQHF
DNA: TGCAGTGCTAGGCGACAGGGTGGCAATCAGCCCCAGCATTTT

J: TRBJ2-3
D: NA
V: TRBV30
size: NA
CDR3: CAWRRSGTDTQYF
DNA: TGTGCCTGGAGGCGCAGCGGCACAGATACGCAGTATTTT

J: TRBJ2-1
D: NA
V: TRBV12-3/TRBV12-4
size: many
CDR3: CASSKYTIDNEQFF
DNA: TGTGCCAGCAGTAAATACACTATTGACAATGAGCAGTTCTTC

J: TRBJ2-5
D: TRBD2
V: TRBV6-1
size: NA
CDR3: CASSPERGGQETQYF
DNA: TGTGCCAGCAGTCCAGAGCGGGGGGGTCAAGAGACCCAGTACTTC

J: TRBJ2-2
D: TRBD2
V: TRBV11-2
size: many
CDR3: CASSLDGGIGELFF
DNA: TGTGCCAGCAGCTTAGACGGGGGGATTGGGGAGCTGTTTTTT

J: TRBJ2-7
D: TRBD2
V: TRBV2
size: many
CDR3: CASSDGLAGGTYEQYF
DNA: TGTGCCAGCAGTGACGGACTAGCGGGAGGGACCTACGAGCAGTACTTC

J: TRBJ1-1
D: NA
V: TRBV6-1
size: many
CDR3: CASSSRRVNTEAFF
DNA: TGTGCCAGCAGCTCCCGACGGGTGAACACTGAAGCTTTCTTT

J: TRBJ2-7
D: TRBD2
V: TRBV6-1
size: many
CDR3: CASSGPSSGRADEQYF
DNA: TGTGCCAGCAGTGGGCCTTCTAGCGGGAGGGCCGACGAGCAGTACTTC

J: TRBJ1-2
D: NA
V: TRBV2
size: NA
CDR3: CASSATASYGYTF
DNA: TGTGCCAGCAGTGCTACAGCTAGCTATGGCTACACCTTC

J: TRBJ2-7
D: TRBD1
V: TRBV5-6
size: few
CDR3: CASSLFDRGHSYEQYF
DNA: TGTGCCAGCTCCCTTTTCGACAGGGGCCACTCCTACGAGCAGTACTTC

J: TRBJ2-1
D: TRBD2
V: TRBV6-1
size: many
CDR3: CASAGSGGSYNEQFF
DNA: TGTGCCAGCGCCGGCAGCGGGGGCTCCTACAATGAGCAGTTCTTC

J: TRBJ2-7
D: TRBD2
V: TRBV30
size: NA
CDR3: CAWTQGLAGYEQYF
DNA: TGTGCCTGGACCCAAGGACTAGCGGGATACGAGCAGTACTTC

J: TRBJ1-6
D: NA
V: TRBV5-1
size: few
CDR3: CASSLVQVRLNSPLHF
DNA: TGCGCCAGCAGCTTGGTACAGGTCCGACTTAATTCACCCCTCCACTTT

J: TRBJ1-1
D: TRBD1
V: TRBV12-3/TRBV12-4
size: many
CDR3: CASSLPGGAEAFF
DNA: TGTGCCAGCAGTTTACCAGGGGGGGCTGAAGCTTTCTTT

J: TRBJ2-1
D: NA
V: TRBV10-3
size: NA
CDR3: CAISETGQSEQFF
DNA: TGTGCCATCAGTGAGACCGGACAGAGTGAGCAGTTCTTC

J: TRBJ2-7
D: NA
V: TRBV20-1
size: few
CDR3: CSALRDYEQYF
DNA: TGCAGTGCCCTTAGGGATTACGAGCAGTACTTC

J: TRBJ1-2
D: TRBD1
V: TRBV28
size: few
CDR3: CAGAAGGNYGYTF
DNA: TGTGCCGGGGCGGCAGGGGGCAACTATGGCTACACCTTC

J: TRBJ2-1
D: TRBD2
V: TRBV20-1
size: many
CDR3: CSARGLAGEQFF
DNA: TGCAGTGCTAGAGGACTAGCGGGTGAGCAGTTCTTC